A single sample is the source of the 24 T cell receptor beta chains below, sequenced in a study of T-cell memory formation after mild COVID-19. TCRdb reprocessed the 5' RACE reads via MiXCR and lists one record per CDR3 protein. The sample holds roughly 130,000 distinct CDR3 sequences, about a sixth seen once. The sequenced sample was PBMCs or a T cell subset sorted from them (not recorded which). The origin of the receptors is a man younger than 30 who had mild COVID-19 (a few samples of this study predate the infection). Cell type and time point are not known.

The DNA for the CDR3 is TGTGCCAGCGGTAGGGGTATTAACACCGGGGAGCTGTTTTTT. Its protein product is CASGRGINTGELFF. This chain connects TRBV12-3 or TRBV12-4 to TRBJ2-2; possible D gene TRBD1, 5 bases. This CDR3 has 14 residues. Trimming took off 8 bases at V and 2 bases at J, with 12 bases between the two ends.

This chain links TRBV5-1 with TRBJ2-2; 9 bases map to TRBD2. From germline, CDR1 is SGHRS and CDR2 YFSETQ. The V and J ends lost 4 bases and 4 bases, in that order; junction bases with no gene match: 8. The CDR3 has 16 residues. The CDR3 is CASSPRGGVVTGELFF. The CDR3 coding sequence is TGCGCCAGCAGCCCGCGGGGGGGCGTAGTCACCGGGGAGCTGTTTTTT.

This clonotype was detected ten times or more. The J gene is TRBJ2-3, the V gene TRBV5-1; D gene uncertain. Trimming removed 5 bases at V and 0 bases at J, with 10 bases between. Germline CDR1 is SGHRS and CDR2 is YFSETQ. This CDR3 is built from 14 residues. The DNA of the CDR3 is TGCGCCAGCAGTTCCGACGGGAGCACAGATACGCAGTATTTT. Translated: CASSSDGSTDTQYF. The full variable domain, completed using reference TRBV5-1 and TRBJ2-3, is KAGVTQTPRYLIKTRGQQVTLSCSPISGHRSVSWYQQTPGQGLQFLFEYFSETQRNKGNFPGRFSGRQFSNSRSEMNVSTLELGDSALYLCASSSDGSTDTQYFGPGTRLTVL.

The chain employs TRBV7-9 and TRBJ1-1; perhaps TRBD1 as D (6 bases). Germline CDR1 is SEHNR and CDR2 is FQNEAQ (reference sequence). This CDR3 is 13 amino acids long. The V and J ends lost 3 bases and 6 bases respectively, with 11 bases between them. CDR3 nucleotide sequence: TGTGCCAGCAGCTTCTGGGGGCCCCCTGAAGCTTTCTTT. Its translation is CASSFWGPPEAFF.

A note on this clonotype: At one boundary the junction diverges from the germline segment, which might be a read error. This chain uses TRBV6-6 with TRBJ2-5; D possibly corresponds to TRBD2 (5 bases). Germline-derived CDR1 and CDR2 are MNHNY and SVGAGI (reference sequence). The CDR3 loop spans 12 amino acids. The CDR3 reads CASSADSRRCRF. For the CDR3, the DNA is TGTGCCAGCAGTGCGGACTCTAGGCGGTGTAGGTTC.

The rearrangement links TRBV6-6 to TRBJ2-7; TRBD1 aligns across 9 bases. The CDR3 has 16 residues. The V gene's germline CDR1 is MNHNY and CDR2 SVGAGI (reference sequence). V trimming: 6 bases; J trimming: 1 base; junction bases outside the gene matches: 10. Here the CDR3 reads CASSGPGTGRSYEQYV. CDR3 nucleotide sequence: TGTGCCAGCAGCGGACCCGGGACAGGGAGGTCCTACGAGCAGTACGTC.

This chain joins TRBV6-5 and TRBJ2-3, with D perhaps matching TRBD2 (6 bases). Germline CDR1 and CDR2: MNHEY and SVGAGI. This CDR3 is built from 13 residues. With 6 bases removed from V and 9 bases from J, the gap between germline ends came to 16 bases. For the CDR3, the DNA is TGTGCCAGCAGACAACCAGCGGGTGAGACGCAGTATTTT. Protein: CASRQPAGETQYF.

This clonotype showed up just a few times. The V call is TRBV5-1, the J call TRBJ2-3, with TRBD2 identical over 8 bases. Germline V CDR1 and CDR2: SGHRS, YFSETQ. With V trimmed by 5 bases and J by 4 bases, 9 bases remained unmatched. The CDR3 loop spans 15 amino acids. The DNA of the CDR3 is TGCGCCAGCAGTCTGGGACTAGTCGGCTCAGATACGCAGTATTTT. Encoded protein: CASSLGLVGSDTQYF. The whole variable domain, remainder taken from reference TRBV5-1 and TRBJ2-3, is KAGVTQTPRYLIKTRGQQVTLSCSPISGHRSVSWYQQTPGQGLQFLFEYFSETQRNKGNFPGRFSGRQFSNSRSEMNVSTLELGDSALYLCASSLGLVGSDTQYFGPGTRLTVL.

This clonotype was detected a few times. The chain employs TRBV7-2 and TRBJ1-2; maybe TRBD1 (6 bases). CDR3 length equals 15 residues. The ends were cut back, 4 bases at V and 7 bases at J, with 19 bases in the middle. Germline CDR1 and CDR2: SGHTA and FQGNSA. This CDR3 is CASSSGTQRGGGYTF. The CDR3 bases are TGTGCCAGCAGCTCCGGGACTCAAAGAGGGGGTGGCTACACCTTC.

This clonotype was observed at least ten times. J is TRBJ2-3 and V is TRBV7-2; D is undetermined. Germline V gene lookup returns CDR1 SGHTA and CDR2 FQGNSA. The CDR3 extends over 13 amino acids. Trimming cost V 5 bases and J 1 base, with 7 bases left between them. For the CDR3, the DNA is TGTGCCAGCAGCCCTCGTCGCACAGATACGCAGTATTTT. It specifies CASSPRRTDTQYF. Full variable domain (rest looked up from reference TRBV7-2 and TRBJ2-3): GAGVSQSPSNKVTEKGKDVELRCDPISGHTALYWYRQSLGQGLEFLIYFQGNSAPDKSGLPSDRFSAERTGGSVSTLTIQRTQQEDSAVYLCASSPRRTDTQYFGPGTRLTVL.

This chain joins TRBV20-1 and TRBJ1-4, with 7 bases identical to TRBD1. Per germline, CDR1 DFQATT and CDR2 SNEGSKA (reference sequence). This CDR3 comprises 14 residues. V was clipped by 4 bases and J by 5 bases; unmatched bases: 7. CDR3 sequence: CSATRDRLNEKLFF. CDR3 sequence (DNA): TGCAGTGCTACAAGGGACAGATTAAATGAAAAACTGTTTTTT.

There are many counts of this clonotype. V gene TRBV27 combines with J gene TRBJ2-3; tentatively, D is TRBD1 (6 bases). This CDR3 contains 17 residues. V lost 2 bases and J lost 3, with 18 bases in between. The V gene's germline CDR1 is MNHEY and CDR2 SMNVEV (reference sequence). The CDR3 region has the DNA TGTGCCAGCAGTTTAACCGCAGGGGACGTGAGGACAGATACGCAGTATTTT. This translates into CASSLTAGDVRTDTQYF.

The table lists this clonotype with a few counts. V usage is TRBV5-1 and J usage is TRBJ2-5, with 9 bases matching TRBD2. Germline lookup yields CDR1 SGHRS and CDR2 YFSETQ. V gave up 4 bases and J gave up 5 bases; unmatched junction bases: 9. The CDR3 spans 15 residues. The CDR3 DNA reads TGCGCCAGCAGCCCCCAGGGACTAGCATCGGAGACCCAGTACTTC. This translates into CASSPQGLASETQYF.

The rearrangement links TRBV18 to TRBJ1-2; a possible D gene is TRBD1 (6 bases). V lost 6 bases to trimming and J lost 6 bases, with 26 bases between them. CDR1 and CDR2 from the germline V gene are KGHSH and LQKENI. The CDR3 has 17 residues. The CDR3 sequence: CASSPRGPGPSSDGYTF. CDR3 DNA sequence: TGTGCCAGCTCCCCCAGGGGCCCGGGACCCTCTTCGGATGGCTACACCTTC.

The chain uses TRBV2 and TRBJ1-2; TRBD1 might be the D (5 bases). Trimming removed 5 bases from V and 2 bases from J, with 9 bases in between. The CDR3 covers 13 residues. The germline CDR1 and CDR2 sequences are SNHLY and FYNNEI. CDR3 coding DNA: TGTGCCAGCAGTCAGGACATAAACTATGGCTACACCTTC. It is translated as CASSQDINYGYTF.

This chain links TRBV27 with TRBJ1-6, with a weak D call TRBD1 (6 bases). Germline V gene sequence: CDR1 MNHEY, CDR2 SMNVEV (reference sequence). Trimming took off 9 bases at V and 7 bases at J, with 28 bases between the two ends. The CDR3 length is 18 residues. CDR3 in amino acids: CASRAGAPHWGENSPLHF. The CDR3 DNA follows: TGTGCCAGTCGCGCGGGGGCCCCTCATTGGGGAGAGAATTCACCCCTCCACTTT.

This clonotype was detected only a few times. This chain uses TRBV12-3 or TRBV12-4 with TRBJ2-7; D may correspond to TRBD1 or TRBD2 (6 bases each). The CDR3 sequence is 14 residues long. Between the trimmed V and J ends, which lost 6 bases and 2 bases, there was a span of 14 bases. The CDR3 protein is CASSRTGAPYEQYF. The CDR3 DNA is TGTGCCAGCAGCAGAACGGGGGCCCCCTACGAGCAGTACTTC.

The genes are TRBV19 and TRBJ1-1; D not certain. CDR1 is LNHDA, CDR2 SQIVND, per germline (reference sequence). The CDR3 is made up of 13 amino acids. V lost 4 bases and J 6 bases, leaving 12 bases between the germline ends. The CDR3 protein is CASSREQFSEAFF. The CDR3 nucleotides are TGTGCCAGTAGTAGGGAACAGTTCTCTGAAGCTTTCTTT.

The chain carries TRBV11-2 and TRBJ1-1; TRBD1 matches at 8 bases. CDR1 is SGHAT and CDR2 is FQNNGV in the germline V gene. V lost 1 base, J lost 1 base, and 2 bases stayed unmatched. The CDR3 length is 15 residues. The CDR3 spells CASSLAGTGNTEAFF. Here the CDR3 DNA reads TGTGCCAGCAGCTTAGCCGGGACAGGGAACACTGAAGCTTTCTTT.

This clonotype was recorded a few times. This chain uses TRBV12-3 or TRBV12-4 with TRBJ2-3, with a weak D call TRBD2 (7 bases). V shed 4 bases and J shed 4 bases, with 18 bases lying between them. The CDR3 extends over 16 amino acids. The CDR3 here is CASSYRGAVLADTQYF. The CDR3 DNA sequence: TGTGCCAGCAGTTACCGGGGGGCCGTTCTCGCAGATACGCAGTATTTT.

This clonotype was seen a handful of times. The chain recombines TRBV30 with TRBJ1-5; D not resolved. This CDR3 contains 12 residues. The germline V gene has CDR1 GTSNPN and CDR2 SVGIG (reference sequence). Trimming left V 1 base short and J 7 bases short, with 8 bases between. CDR3: CAWSDFGQPQHF. The CDR3 coding sequence is TGTGCCTGGAGTGATTTCGGGCAGCCCCAGCATTTT.

This clonotype showed up many times. The gene calls are TRBV11-2 and TRBJ2-3, with TRBD1 as a possible D gene (5 bases). The CDR3 runs to 13 residues. CDR1 is SGHAT, CDR2 FQNNGV, per germline. V lost 5 bases and J lost 3, with 9 bases in between. The CDR3 loop is CASSPQGTDTQYF. For the CDR3, the DNA is TGTGCCAGCAGCCCTCAGGGAACAGATACGCAGTATTTT.

This clonotype was seen at least ten times. This chain joins TRBV5-1 and TRBJ2-1; D is uncertain. The CDR3 has 15 amino acids. Trimming removed 2 bases from V and 7 bases from J, with 16 bases in between. CDR1 is SGHRS, CDR2 YFSETQ, per germline. CDR3 sequence: CASSFDLRLQNEQFF. In DNA, the CDR3 is TGCGCCAGCAGCTTCGACTTGCGTCTACAGAATGAGCAGTTCTTC.

This clonotype was detected only a few times. V and J are TRBV11-3 and TRBJ2-3; possibly TRBD1 for D (6 bases). Trimming took off 5 bases at V and 7 bases at J, with 22 bases between the two ends. Germline CDR1 is SGHNT and CDR2 is YENEEA. The CDR3 sequence is 16 residues long. As DNA, the CDR3 is TGTGCCAGCAGCCCAGGGGACACACGCTCGGCAAATACGCAGTATTTT. Amino acid sequence: CASSPGDTRSANTQYF.